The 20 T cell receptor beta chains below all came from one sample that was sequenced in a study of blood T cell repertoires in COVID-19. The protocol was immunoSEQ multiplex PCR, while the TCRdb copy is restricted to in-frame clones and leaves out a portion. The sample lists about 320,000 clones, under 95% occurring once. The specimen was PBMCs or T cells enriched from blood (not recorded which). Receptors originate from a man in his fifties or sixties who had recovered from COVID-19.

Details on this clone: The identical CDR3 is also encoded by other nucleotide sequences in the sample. Here the CDR3 DNA reads TGTGCCAGCGGCCTCACAGATACGCAGTATTTT. Amino acid sequence: CASGLTDTQYF. V gene TRBV27 combines with J gene TRBJ2-3; D remains unclear. From germline, CDR1 is MNHEY and CDR2 SMNVEV (reference sequence). The V gene lost 8 bases and the J gene lost 2 bases, with 5 bases spanning the gap. The CDR3 is made up of 11 amino acids.

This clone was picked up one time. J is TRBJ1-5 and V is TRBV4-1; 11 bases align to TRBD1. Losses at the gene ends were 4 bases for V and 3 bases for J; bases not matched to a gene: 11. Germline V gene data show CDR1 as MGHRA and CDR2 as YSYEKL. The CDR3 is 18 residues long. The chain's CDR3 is CASSPPHRTGGNNQPQHF. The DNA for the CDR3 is TGCGCCAGCAGCCCCCCACACCGGACAGGGGGCAACAATCAGCCCCAGCATTTT.

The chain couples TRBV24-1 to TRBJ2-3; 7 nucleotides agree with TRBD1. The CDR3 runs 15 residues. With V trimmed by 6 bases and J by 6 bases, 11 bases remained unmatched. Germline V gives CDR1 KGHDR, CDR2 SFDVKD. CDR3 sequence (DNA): TGTGCCACCAGTAAAGGGGGCGTCCCTTGGGATACGCAGTATTTT. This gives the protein CATSKGGVPWDTQYF.

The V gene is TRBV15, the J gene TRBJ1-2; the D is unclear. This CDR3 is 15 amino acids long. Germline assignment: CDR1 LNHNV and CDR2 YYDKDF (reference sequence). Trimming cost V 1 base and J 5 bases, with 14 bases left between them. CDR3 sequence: CATSRGGGTKYGYTF. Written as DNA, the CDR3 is TGTGCCACCAGCAGAGGCGGCGGCACCAAATATGGCTACACCTTC. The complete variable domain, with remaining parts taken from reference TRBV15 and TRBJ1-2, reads DAMVIQNPRYQVTQFGKPVTLSCSQTLNHNVMYWYQQKSSQAPKLLFHYYDKDFNNEADTPDNFQSRRPNTSFCFLDIRSPGLGDTAMYLCATSRGGGTKYGYTFGSGTRLTVV.

CDR3 nucleotide sequence: TGTGCCAGCAGGGGGAGACTAGCGGGGGTTGAGCAGTACTTC. This gives the protein CASRGRLAGVEQYF. The chain links TRBV27 to TRBJ2-7; the match to TRBD2 covers 12 bases. This CDR3 region has 14 residues. CDR1 is MNHEY, CDR2 SMNVEV, per germline (reference sequence). J gave up 7 bases and V 6 bases, and 7 bases lay outside the gene matches.

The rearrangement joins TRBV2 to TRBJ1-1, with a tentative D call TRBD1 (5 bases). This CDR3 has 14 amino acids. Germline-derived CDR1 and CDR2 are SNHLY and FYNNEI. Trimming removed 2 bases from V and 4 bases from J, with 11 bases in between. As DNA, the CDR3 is TGTGCCAGCAGTGAAAAAGGGGCTGTCACTGAAGCTTTCTTT. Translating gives CASSEKGAVTEAFF.

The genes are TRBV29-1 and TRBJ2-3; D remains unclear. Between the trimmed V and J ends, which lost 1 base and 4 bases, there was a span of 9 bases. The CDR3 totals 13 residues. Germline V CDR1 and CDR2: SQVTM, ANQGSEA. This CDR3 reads CSVEGPGPDTQYF. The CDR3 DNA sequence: TGCAGCGTTGAAGGCCCAGGTCCAGATACGCAGTATTTT.

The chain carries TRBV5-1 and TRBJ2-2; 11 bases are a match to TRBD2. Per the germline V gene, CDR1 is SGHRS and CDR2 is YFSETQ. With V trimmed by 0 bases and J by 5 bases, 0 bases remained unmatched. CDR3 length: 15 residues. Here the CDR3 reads CASSLVAGGTGELFF. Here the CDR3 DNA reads TGCGCCAGCAGCTTGGTAGCGGGAGGGACCGGGGAGCTGTTTTTT.

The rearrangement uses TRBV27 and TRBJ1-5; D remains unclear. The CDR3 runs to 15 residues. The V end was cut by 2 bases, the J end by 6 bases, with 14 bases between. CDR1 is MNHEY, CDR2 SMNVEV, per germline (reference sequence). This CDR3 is CASSLRGFGSQPQHF. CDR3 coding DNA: TGTGCCAGCAGTTTACGCGGCTTTGGGAGTCAGCCCCAGCATTTT.

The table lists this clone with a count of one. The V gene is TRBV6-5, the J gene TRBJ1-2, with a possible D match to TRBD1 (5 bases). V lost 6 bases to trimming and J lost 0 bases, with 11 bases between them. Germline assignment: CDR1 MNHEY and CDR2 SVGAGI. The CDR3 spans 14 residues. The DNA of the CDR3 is TGTGCCAGCAGCTTAGACAGAACTAACTATGGCTACACCTTC. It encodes CASSLDRTNYGYTF.

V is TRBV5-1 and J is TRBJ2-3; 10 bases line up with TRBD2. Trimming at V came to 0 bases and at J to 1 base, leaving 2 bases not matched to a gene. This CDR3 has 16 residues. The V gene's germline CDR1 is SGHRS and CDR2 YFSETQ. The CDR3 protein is CASSLASGRGTDTQYF. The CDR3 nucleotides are TGCGCCAGCAGCTTGGCTAGCGGGAGAGGCACAGATACGCAGTATTTT.

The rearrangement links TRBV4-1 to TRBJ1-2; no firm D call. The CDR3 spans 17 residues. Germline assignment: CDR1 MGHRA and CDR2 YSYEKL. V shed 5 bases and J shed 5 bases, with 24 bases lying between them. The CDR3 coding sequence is TGCGCCAGCAGCTACGAGACGGTGACTGCGGATGGATATGGCTACACCTTC. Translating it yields CASSYETVTADGYGYTF.

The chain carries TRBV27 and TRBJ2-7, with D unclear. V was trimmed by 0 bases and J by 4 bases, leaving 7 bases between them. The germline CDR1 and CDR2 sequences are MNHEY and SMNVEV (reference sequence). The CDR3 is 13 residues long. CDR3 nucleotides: TGTGCCAGCAGTTTATCGCAGAAGTACGAGCAGTACTTC. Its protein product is CASSLSQKYEQYF.

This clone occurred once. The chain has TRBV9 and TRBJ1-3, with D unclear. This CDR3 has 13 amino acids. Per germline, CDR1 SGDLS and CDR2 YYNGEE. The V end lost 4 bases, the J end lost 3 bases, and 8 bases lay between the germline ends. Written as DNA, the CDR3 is TGTGCCAGCAGCCCAAATTTTGGAAACACCATATATTTT. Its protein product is CASSPNFGNTIYF.

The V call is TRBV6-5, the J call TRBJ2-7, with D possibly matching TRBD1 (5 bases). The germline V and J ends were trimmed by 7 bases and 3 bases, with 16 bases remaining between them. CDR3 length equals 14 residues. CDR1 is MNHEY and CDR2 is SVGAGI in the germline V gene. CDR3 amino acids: CASNGHPRGYEQYF. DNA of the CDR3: TGTGCCAGCAACGGACACCCCCGAGGCTACGAGCAGTACTTC.

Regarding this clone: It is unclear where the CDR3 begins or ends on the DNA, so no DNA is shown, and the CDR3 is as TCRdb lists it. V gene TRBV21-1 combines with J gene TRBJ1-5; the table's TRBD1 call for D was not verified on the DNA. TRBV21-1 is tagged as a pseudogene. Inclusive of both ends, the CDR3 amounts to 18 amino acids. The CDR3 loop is CASSRGRVAGGIHQPQHF.

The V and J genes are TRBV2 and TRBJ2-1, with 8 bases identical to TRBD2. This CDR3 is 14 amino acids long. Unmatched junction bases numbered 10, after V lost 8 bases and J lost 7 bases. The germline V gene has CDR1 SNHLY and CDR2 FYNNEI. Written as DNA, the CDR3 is TGTGCCAGCGGGAAAAGCGGGAGTGGGAATGAGCAGTTCTTC. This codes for CASGKSGSGNEQFF.

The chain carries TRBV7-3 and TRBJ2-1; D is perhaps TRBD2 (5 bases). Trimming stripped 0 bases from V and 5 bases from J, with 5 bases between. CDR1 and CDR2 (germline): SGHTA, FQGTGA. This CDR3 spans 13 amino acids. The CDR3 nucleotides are TGTGCCAGCAGCTTAACGCGGGACAATGAGCAGTTCTTC. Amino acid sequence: CASSLTRDNEQFF.

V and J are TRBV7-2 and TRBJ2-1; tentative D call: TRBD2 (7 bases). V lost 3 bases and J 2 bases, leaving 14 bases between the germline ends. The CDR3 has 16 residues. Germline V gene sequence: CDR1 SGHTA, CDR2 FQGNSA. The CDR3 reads CASSLRGGITYNEQFF. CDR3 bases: TGTGCCAGCAGCTTGAGGGGGGGTATTACCTACAATGAGCAGTTCTTC.

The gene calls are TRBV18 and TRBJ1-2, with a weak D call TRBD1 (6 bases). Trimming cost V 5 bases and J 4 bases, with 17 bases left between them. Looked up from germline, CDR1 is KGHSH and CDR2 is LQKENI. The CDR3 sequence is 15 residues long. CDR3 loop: CASSARDNPLYGYTF. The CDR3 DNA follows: TGTGCCAGCTCAGCCCGGGACAATCCCCTCTATGGCTACACCTTC. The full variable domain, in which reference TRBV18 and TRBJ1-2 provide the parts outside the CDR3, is NAGVMQNPRHLVRRRGQEARLRCSPMKGHSHVYWYRQLPEEGLKFMVYLQKENIIDESGMPKERFSAEFPKEGPSILRIQQVVRGDSAAYFCASSARDNPLYGYTFGSGTRLTVV.